The rows below give T cell receptor beta chains drawn from one sample of a study of Graves' ophthalmopathy and Graves' hyperthyroidism. Each CDR3 protein gets one entry after TCRdb re-called the multiplex PCR reads with MiXCR. The table lists hundreds of thousands of distinct CDR3 sequences, around 21% of them singletons. The sequenced sample consisted of peripheral blood. These receptor sequences come from a woman between 18 and 30 years old with stable Graves' hyperthyroidism. Both conserved end residues are trimmed from each CDR3. Each record gives: V gene, D gene, CDR3 protein. The D gene is left open where the match is weak.

V: TRBV24-1; D: -; CDR3: ATSDSGTPTGELF
V: TRBV2; D: -; CDR3: ASSEALRDEQY
V: TRBV7-9; D: TRBD1; CDR3: ASSQQGASNQPQH
V: TRBV9; D: -; CDR3: ASSPETKSSYEQY
V: TRBV28; D: -; CDR3: ASSFLGQLSTDTQY
V: TRBV5-1; D: -; CDR3: ASSLAGRGRGSPLH
V: TRBV12-3/TRBV12-4; D: -; CDR3: ASSSSTVSPLH
V: TRBV5-1; D: -; CDR3: ASSLAGDRSTLEQY
V: TRBV4-3; D: -; CDR3: ASSQDLGVGTGELF
V: TRBV19; D: TRBD1; CDR3: HGFGTEIWPQH
V: TRBV5-1; D: TRBD2; CDR3: ASSLSGGRETQY
V: TRBV7-9; D: -; CDR3: ASRDQGSEQY
V: TRBV12-3/TRBV12-4; D: TRBD2; CDR3: ASSFTAGGETQY
V: TRBV6-4; D: -; CDR3: ASSDSRQGREGNTEAF
V: TRBV18; D: TRBD1; CDR3: ASSPSSTGGGETQY
V: TRBV4-1; D: TRBD2; CDR3: ASSQTSGRGWQETQY
V: TRBV7-2; D: -; CDR3: ASSLWSLNTEAF
V: TRBV19; D: -; CDR3: ASTLTGRQPQH
V: TRBV6-5; D: -; CDR3: ASSFSARENIKY
V: TRBV2; D: -; CDR3: ASSDGSGSGGYT
V: TRBV2; D: -; CDR3: ASSVDTPANQPQH
V: TRBV20-1; D: -; CDR3: SAPGRWGTQY
V: TRBV6-5; D: -; CDR3: ATRGRQRMETQY
V: TRBV6-5; D: TRBD1; CDR3: ASSYSRQGAGNTIY
V: TRBV6-1; D: -; CDR3: ASSLRLGGFDEQY
V: TRBV10-2; D: -; CDR3: ASSGRGGGLNTEAF
V: TRBV15; D: -; CDR3: ATSTANQAHEQY
V: TRBV5-1; D: -; CDR3: ASSLPANTGELF
V: TRBV7-8; D: -; CDR3: ASSYRLGGTGELF
V: TRBV6-1; D: -; CDR3: ASSGPTRGEETQY
V: TRBV5-1; D: TRBD2; CDR3: ASSTRGLAASYEQY
V: TRBV20-1; D: TRBD2; CDR3: SARDSGALAGGELF
V: TRBV5-1; D: TRBD1; CDR3: ASSWGGGANTEAF
V: TRBV6-4; D: -; CDR3: ASSERGENTEAF
V: TRBV20-1; D: -; CDR3: SARKLAPALAKNIQY
V: TRBV18; D: TRBD1; CDR3: ASSLDRDAGNTIY
V: TRBV15; D: TRBD2; CDR3: ATSRGSGMYQETQY
V: TRBV28; D: TRBD1; CDR3: ASSQSTGGHTEAF
V: TRBV27; D: TRBD1; CDR3: ASSVYRGYEQY
V: TRBV5-1; D: -; CDR3: ASSLGGRSRRETQY
V: TRBV5-1; D: TRBD1; CDR3: ASSLVLTGDEQY
V: TRBV4-3; D: TRBD2; CDR3: ASSRGLAGNEQY
V: TRBV7-9; D: -; CDR3: ASSFLHRVSQQY
V: TRBV28; D: TRBD1; CDR3: ASRRQGNYGYT
V: TRBV27; D: -; CDR3: ASSSPTGNEQY
V: TRBV6-1; D: TRBD1; CDR3: ASRDRGQDPTQY
V: TRBV12-5; D: TRBD1; CDR3: ASGSPGQGRQPQH
V: TRBV6-1; D: -; CDR3: ASTTWGRNQPQH
V: TRBV2; D: TRBD1; CDR3: ASSTDRDTEAF
V: TRBV28; D: TRBD1; CDR3: ASSKRTGNTGELF
V: TRBV2; D: -; CDR3: ASSWDAQAF
V: TRBV5-1; D: TRBD2; CDR3: ASSLPSGPGGSYEQY
V: TRBV4-3; D: -; CDR3: ASSQGASASYEQY
V: TRBV5-1; D: -; CDR3: ASSTESLVNEQY
V: TRBV20-1; D: -; CDR3: SAIIPGAYGYT
V: TRBV3-1; D: TRBD2; CDR3: ASSQAGGPYEQY
V: TRBV30; D: -; CDR3: AWVGRYTEAF